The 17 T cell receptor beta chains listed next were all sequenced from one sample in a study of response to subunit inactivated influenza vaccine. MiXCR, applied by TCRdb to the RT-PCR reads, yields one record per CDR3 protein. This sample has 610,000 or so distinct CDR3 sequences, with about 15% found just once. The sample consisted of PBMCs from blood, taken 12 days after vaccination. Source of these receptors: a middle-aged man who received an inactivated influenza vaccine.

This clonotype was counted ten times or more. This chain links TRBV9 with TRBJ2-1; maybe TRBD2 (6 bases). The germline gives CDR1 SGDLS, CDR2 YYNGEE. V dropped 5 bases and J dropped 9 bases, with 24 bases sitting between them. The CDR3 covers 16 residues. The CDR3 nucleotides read TGTGCCAGCAGAATAGGAGGGGTAGTGTTCATCGTTGAGCAGTTCTTC. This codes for CASRIGGVVFIVEQFF.

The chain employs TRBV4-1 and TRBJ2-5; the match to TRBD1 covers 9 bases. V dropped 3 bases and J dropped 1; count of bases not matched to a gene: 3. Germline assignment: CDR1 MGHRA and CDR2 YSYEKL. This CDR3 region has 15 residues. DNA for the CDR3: TGCGCCAGCAGCCACGGGACAGGGACCCAAGAGACCCAGTACTTC. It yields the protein CASSHGTGTQETQYF.

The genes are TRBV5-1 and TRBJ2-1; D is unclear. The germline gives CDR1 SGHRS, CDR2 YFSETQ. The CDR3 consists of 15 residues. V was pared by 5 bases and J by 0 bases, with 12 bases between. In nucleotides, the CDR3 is TGCGCCAGCAGGTCCGCCGGCGGCTCCTACAATGAGCAGTTCTTC. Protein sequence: CASRSAGGSYNEQFF. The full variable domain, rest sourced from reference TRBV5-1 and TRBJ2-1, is KAGVTQTPRYLIKTRGQQVTLSCSPISGHRSVSWYQQTPGQGLQFLFEYFSETQRNKGNFPGRFSGRQFSNSRSEMNVSTLELGDSALYLCASRSAGGSYNEQFFGPGTRLTVL.

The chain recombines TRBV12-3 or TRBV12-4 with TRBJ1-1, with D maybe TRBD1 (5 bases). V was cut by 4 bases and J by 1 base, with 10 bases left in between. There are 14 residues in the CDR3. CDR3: CASSSAQGNTEAFF. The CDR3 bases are TGTGCCAGCAGTTCCGCCCAGGGGAACACTGAAGCTTTCTTT.

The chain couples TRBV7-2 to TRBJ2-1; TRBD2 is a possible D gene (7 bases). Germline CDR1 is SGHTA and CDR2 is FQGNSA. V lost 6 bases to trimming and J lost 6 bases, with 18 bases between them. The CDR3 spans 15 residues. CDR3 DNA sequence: TGTGCCAGCAGGGGGGGGGCGGGTAGTGGCAATGAGCAGTTCTTC. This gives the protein CASRGGAGSGNEQFF.

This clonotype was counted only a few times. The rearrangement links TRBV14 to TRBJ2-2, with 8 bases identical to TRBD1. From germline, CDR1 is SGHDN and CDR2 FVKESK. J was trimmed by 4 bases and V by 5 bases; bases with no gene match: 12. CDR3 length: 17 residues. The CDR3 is CASSSSFRGRLTGELFF. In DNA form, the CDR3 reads TGTGCCAGCAGCTCATCCTTCAGGGGGCGACTCACCGGGGAGCTGTTTTTT.

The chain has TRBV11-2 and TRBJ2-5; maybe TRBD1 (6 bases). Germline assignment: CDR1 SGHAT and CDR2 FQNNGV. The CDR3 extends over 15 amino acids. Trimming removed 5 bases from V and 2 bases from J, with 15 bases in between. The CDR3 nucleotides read TGTGCCAGCAGCGCCGTCCTGGGGACACAAGAGACCCAGTACTTC. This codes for CASSAVLGTQETQYF.

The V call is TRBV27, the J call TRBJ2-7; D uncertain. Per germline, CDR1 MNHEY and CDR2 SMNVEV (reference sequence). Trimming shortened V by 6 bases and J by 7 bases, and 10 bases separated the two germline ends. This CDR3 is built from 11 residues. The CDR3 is CASRKNGEQYF. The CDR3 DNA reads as TGTGCCAGCAGGAAAAATGGGGAGCAGTACTTC.

The DNA for the CDR3 is TGTGCCAGCAGCTTCAGGTATACGCAGTATTTT. Its protein is CASSFRYTQYF. This chain connects TRBV5-8 to TRBJ2-3, with unresolved D. From germline, CDR1 is SGHTS and CDR2 YDEGEE. The length of the CDR3 is 11 residues. Trimming took off 2 bases at V and 7 bases at J, with 5 bases between the two ends.

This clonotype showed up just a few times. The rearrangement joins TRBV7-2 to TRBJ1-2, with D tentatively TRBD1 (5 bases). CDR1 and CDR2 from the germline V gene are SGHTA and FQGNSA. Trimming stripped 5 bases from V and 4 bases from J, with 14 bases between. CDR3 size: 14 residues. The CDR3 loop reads CASSHRDQTYGYTF. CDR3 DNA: TGTGCCAGCAGCCACCGGGACCAGACCTATGGCTACACCTTC.

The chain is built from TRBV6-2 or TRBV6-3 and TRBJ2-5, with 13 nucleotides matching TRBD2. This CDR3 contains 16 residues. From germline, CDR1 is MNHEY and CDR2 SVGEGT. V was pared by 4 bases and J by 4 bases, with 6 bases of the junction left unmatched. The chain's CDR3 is CASSSGLAGEGETQYF. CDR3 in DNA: TGTGCCAGCAGTTCCGGACTAGCGGGAGAGGGAGAGACCCAGTACTTC.

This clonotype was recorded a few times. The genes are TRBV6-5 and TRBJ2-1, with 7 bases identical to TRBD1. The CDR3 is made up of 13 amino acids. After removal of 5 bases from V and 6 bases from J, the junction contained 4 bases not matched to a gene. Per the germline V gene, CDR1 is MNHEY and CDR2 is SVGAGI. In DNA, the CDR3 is TGTGCCAGCAGTATACGACAGGGCAATGAGCAGTTCTTC. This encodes CASSIRQGNEQFF.

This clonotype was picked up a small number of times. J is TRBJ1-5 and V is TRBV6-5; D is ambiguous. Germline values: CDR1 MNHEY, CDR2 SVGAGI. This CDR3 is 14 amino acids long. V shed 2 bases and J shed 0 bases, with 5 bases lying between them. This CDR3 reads CASSYGRSNQPQHF. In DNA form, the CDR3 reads TGTGCCAGCAGTTACGGACGTAGCAATCAGCCCCAGCATTTT.

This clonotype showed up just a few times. For the CDR3, the DNA is TGTGCCAGCAGCTTAGCAGCGGGGGTATACAATGAGCAGTTCTTC. Its protein is CASSLAAGVYNEQFF. The chain carries TRBV7-2 and TRBJ2-1; 8 nucleotides line up with TRBD2. This CDR3 contains 15 residues. The V segment lost 0 bases and the J segment 4 bases; nucleotides outside the gene matches: 2. Looked up from germline, CDR1 is SGHTA and CDR2 is FQGNSA.

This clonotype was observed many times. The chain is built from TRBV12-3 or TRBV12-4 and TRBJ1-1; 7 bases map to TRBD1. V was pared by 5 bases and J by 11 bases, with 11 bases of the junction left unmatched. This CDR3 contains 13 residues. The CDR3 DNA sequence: TGTGCCAGCAGTATCCGGGCAGGGGGGATTGCTTTCTTT. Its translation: CASSIRAGGIAFF.

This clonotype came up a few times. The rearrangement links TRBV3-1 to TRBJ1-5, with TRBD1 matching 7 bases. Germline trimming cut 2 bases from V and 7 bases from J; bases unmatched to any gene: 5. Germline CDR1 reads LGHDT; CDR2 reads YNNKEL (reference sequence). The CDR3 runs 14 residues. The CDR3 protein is CASSQSRGKQPQHF. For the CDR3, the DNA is TGTGCCAGCAGCCAATCCAGGGGGAAGCAGCCCCAGCATTTT.

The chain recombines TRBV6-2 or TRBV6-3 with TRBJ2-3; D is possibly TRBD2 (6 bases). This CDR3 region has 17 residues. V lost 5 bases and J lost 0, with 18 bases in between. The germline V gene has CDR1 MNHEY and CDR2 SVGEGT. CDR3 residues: CASSRERPIPSTDTQYF. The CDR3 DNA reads TGTGCCAGCAGTCGGGAGCGGCCCATTCCCAGCACAGATACGCAGTATTTT.